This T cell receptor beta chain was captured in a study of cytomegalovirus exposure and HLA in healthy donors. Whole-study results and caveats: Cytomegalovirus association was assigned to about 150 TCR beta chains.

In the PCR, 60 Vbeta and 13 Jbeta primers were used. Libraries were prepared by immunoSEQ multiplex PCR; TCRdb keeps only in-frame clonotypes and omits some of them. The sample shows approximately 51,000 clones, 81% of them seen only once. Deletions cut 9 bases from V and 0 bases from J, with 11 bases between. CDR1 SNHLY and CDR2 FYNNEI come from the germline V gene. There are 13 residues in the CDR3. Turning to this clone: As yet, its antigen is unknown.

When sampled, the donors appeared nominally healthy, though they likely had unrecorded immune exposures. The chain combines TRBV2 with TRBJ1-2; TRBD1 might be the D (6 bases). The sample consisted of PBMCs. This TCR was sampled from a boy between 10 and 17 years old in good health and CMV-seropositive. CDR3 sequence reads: CASGGISNYGYTF. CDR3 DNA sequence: TGTGCCAGTGGGGGCATCTCTAACTATGGCTACACCTTC. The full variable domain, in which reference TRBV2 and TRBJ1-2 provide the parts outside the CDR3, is EPEVTQTPSHQVTQMGQEVILRCVPISNHLYFYWYRQILGQKVEFLVSFYNNEISEKSEIFDDQFSVERPDGSNFTLKIRSTKLEDSAMYFCASGGISNYGYTFGSGTRLTVV.